This passage covers 13 T cell receptor beta chains from one sample sequenced in a study of PD-1 blockade in classical Hodgkin lymphoma. In every patient, relapse followed autologous stem cell transplantation, while exposure to brentuximab vedotin differed. TCRdb's copy holds only in-frame clones and misses some; the assay was immunoSEQ multiplex PCR. The data hold some 14,000 clones, with 85% to 90% observed a single time. The source was peripheral blood mononuclear cells (PBMCs), collected at baseline. The source is a human donor with classical Hodgkin lymphoma.

The chain combines TRBV28 with TRBJ2-1; 14 nucleotides align to TRBD2. J was trimmed by 2 bases and V by 8 bases; bases with no gene match: 5. CDR1 MDHEN and CDR2 SYDVKM come from the germline V gene. The CDR3 covers 16 residues. CDR3 nucleotides: TGTGCCAGCGGGACTAGCGGGAGTCCGACCTACAATGAGCAGTTCTTC. It encodes CASGTSGSPTYNEQFF.

The table lists this clone with a count of one. This sequence joins TRBV7-3 and TRBJ2-2, with D maybe TRBD2 (5 bases). Germline values: CDR1 SGHTA, CDR2 FQGTGA. The CDR3 extends over 14 amino acids. Trimming left V 4 bases short and J 7 bases short, with 13 bases between. The CDR3 nucleotides are TGTGCCAGCAGCTCGCGATTGGAGGACGGGGAGCTGTTTTTT. Translation gives CASSSRLEDGELFF.

This clone showed up just a few times. This chain links TRBV11-3 with TRBJ2-4, with D perhaps TRBD2 (6 bases). The V and J ends lost 1 base and 0 bases respectively, with 13 bases between them. Germline V CDR1 and CDR2: SGHNT, YENEEA. The CDR3 runs 17 residues. CDR3 coding DNA: TGTGCCAGCAGCTTAGGGGGCGGGACGGCAGCCAAAAACATTCAGTACTTC. It specifies CASSLGGGTAAKNIQYF.

The V and J genes are TRBV30 and TRBJ2-2; D might be TRBD1 or TRBD2, each matching 5 bases. Trimming cost V 3 bases and J 6 bases, with 11 bases left between them. Germline CDR1 is GTSNPN and CDR2 is SVGIG (reference sequence). The CDR3 consists of 13 residues. This CDR3 is CAWSGTRPGELFF. The CDR3 coding sequence is TGTGCCTGGAGCGGGACCCGCCCCGGGGAGCTGTTTTTT.

The chain employs TRBV19 and TRBJ1-1; tentative D call: TRBD1 (6 bases). The CDR3 runs 15 residues. Germline CDR1 reads LNHDA; CDR2 reads SQIVND (reference sequence). V lost 5 bases, J lost 1 base, and 14 bases lay in between. The CDR3: CASSPLGTSNTEAFF. The CDR3 nucleotides read TGTGCCAGTAGTCCCCTCGGGACATCGAACACTGAAGCTTTCTTT.

The chain links TRBV7-6 to TRBJ2-2; 11 positions match TRBD1. V was pared by 5 bases and J by 6 bases, with 8 bases of the junction left unmatched. The CDR3 has 16 amino acids. CDR1 SGHVS and CDR2 FNYEAQ come from the germline V gene. The CDR3 spells CASSHPGTGGAGELFF. The CDR3 bases are TGTGCCAGCAGCCATCCAGGGACAGGGGGAGCCGGGGAGCTGTTTTTT.

This rearrangement joins TRBV7-9 to TRBJ2-5, with no clear D. The CDR3 contains 16 residues. V was shortened by 5 bases and J by 4 bases, with 20 bases between the two germline ends. Germline V lookup: CDR1 SEHNR, CDR2 FQNEAQ (reference sequence). As DNA, the CDR3 is TGTGCCAGCAGCCCCTGGAGTAGCTTTAGTGCAGAGACCCAGTACTTC. It encodes CASSPWSSFSAETQYF. Combining the CDR3 with reference TRBV7-9 and TRBJ2-5 gives the whole variable domain DTGVSQNPRHKITKRGQNVTFRCDPISEHNRLYWYRQTLGQGPEFLTYFQNEAQLEKSRLLSDRFSAERPKGSFSTLEIQRTEQGDSAMYLCASSPWSSFSAETQYFGPGTRLLVL.

The chain carries TRBV19 and TRBJ2-2, with 16 bases matching TRBD2. The CDR3 is 16 residues long. The V segment lost 5 bases and the J segment 6 bases; nucleotides outside the gene matches: 3. Germline CDR1 reads LNHDA; CDR2 reads SQIVND (reference sequence). The CDR3 loop reads CASSGGTSGGAGELFF. CDR3 nucleotide sequence: TGTGCCAGTAGTGGAGGGACTAGCGGGGGGGCCGGGGAGCTGTTTTTT. Drawing the rest from reference TRBV19 and TRBJ2-2, the complete variable domain is DGGITQSPKYLFRKEGQNVTLSCEQNLNHDAMYWYRQDPGQGLRLIYYSQIVNDFQKGDIAEGYSVSREKKESFPLTVTSAQKNPTAFYLCASSGGTSGGAGELFFGEGSRLTVL.

The CDR3 DNA reads TGTGCCAGCAGCTTGGCATACGCCTCCGTCGAAAAACTGTTTTTT. Its translation: CASSLAYASVEKLFF. This chain joins TRBV11-2 and TRBJ1-4, with no clear D. V was pared by 3 bases and J by 8 bases, with 16 bases between. The CDR3 is made up of 15 amino acids. Looked up from germline, CDR1 is SGHAT and CDR2 is FQNNGV.

This chain joins TRBV23-1 and TRBJ2-7; TRBD1 agrees at 8 bases. TRBV23-1 is an open reading frame whose function is uncertain. V lost 3 bases, J lost 3 bases, and 7 bases stayed unmatched. This CDR3 has 15 residues. The DNA for the CDR3 is TGCGCCAGCAGTCACTTCGCGGACAGGGACTACGAGCAGTACTTC. It yields the protein CASSHFADRDYEQYF.

The chain has TRBV2 and TRBJ2-3; the D is unclear. With 5 bases removed from V and 6 bases from J, the gap between germline ends came to 12 bases. CDR3 length: 13 amino acids. Germline loops: CDR1 SNHLY, CDR2 FYNNEI. The CDR3 here is CASSRNSLDTQYF. The DNA of the CDR3 is TGTGCCAGCAGTAGGAATAGCCTCGATACGCAGTATTTT.

The chain links TRBV30 to TRBJ1-2; 7 nucleotides agree with TRBD1. Germline loops: CDR1 GTSNPN, CDR2 SVGIG (reference sequence). J gave up 3 bases and V 4 bases, and 8 bases lay outside the gene matches. The CDR3 runs to 14 residues. Written as DNA, the CDR3 is TGTGCCTGGACTCCCACAGGGGTGGACTATGGCTACACCTTC. Protein: CAWTPTGVDYGYTF.

The genes are TRBV7-9 and TRBJ1-5; no clear D. This CDR3 is built from 13 residues. CDR1 and CDR2 from the germline V gene are SEHNR and FQNEAQ (reference sequence). V lost 4 bases, J lost 7 bases, and 11 bases lay in between. The CDR3 coding sequence is TGTGCCAGCAGCTCCCGAGAAGGACAGCCCCAGCATTTT. This translates into CASSSREGQPQHF.